This TCR beta chain was identified during a study of CD8 T cells in ankylosing spondylitis. Trimming pared 1 base from V and 10 bases from J, leaving 14 bases between. The CDR3 runs 15 residues. The germline V gene encodes CDR1 LGHDT and CDR2 YNNKEL (reference sequence). As the method for making TCR beta libraries, quantitative 5'-RACE with molecular barcodes was used. TCRdb independently ran MiXCR on the 5' RACE reads; one entry per CDR3 protein. Here the sample spans some 450,000 distinct CDR3 sequences, about 15% being singletons. This clonotype was observed a few times. Its matching antigen is unknown. Study-wide points: Blood from ankylosing spondylitis patients appeared to carry a characteristic roughly 8-variant TCR beta motif.

The chain couples TRBV3-1 to TRBJ1-6, with D possibly TRBD1 on 5 matching bases. This clonotype was obtained from a male donor with ankylosing spondylitis. The sequenced sample was blood, either unsorted or a sorted T cell fraction (not recorded which). This CDR3 is CASSQVWGGGSPLHF. CDR3 DNA sequence: TGTGCCAGCAGCCAAGTATGGGGGGGAGGCTCACCCCTCCACTTT. The variable domain in full, with the rest retrieved from reference TRBV3-1 and TRBJ1-6, is DTAVSQTPKYLVTQMGNDKSIKCEQNLGHDTMYWYKQDSKKFLKIMFSYNNKELIINETVPNRFSPKSPDKAHLNLHINSLELGDSAVYFCASSQVWGGGSPLHFGNGTRLTVT.